This T cell receptor (beta chain) originates from a study of blood T cell repertoires in COVID-19. Study background: Samples taken during acute and convalescent COVID-19 were collected in the United States, Italy and Spain. The cDNA or gDNA used as material had been derived from T cells, B-cell-depleted T cells, or PBMCs.

Seattle patients were enrolled during active infection and followed longitudinally. How the authors handled the data: Nucleated cell number was recorded as an estimate derived from reference gene primer amplification. Some clones are missing from TCRdb's copy, which holds only in-frame ones; the method was immunoSEQ multiplex PCR. V, J and clone size are taken as reported in that table, and D and trimming were inferred from the DNA itself. The sample shows around 250,000 clones, 86% of them seen only once. Germline CDR1 GTSNPN, CDR2 SVGIG (reference sequence). Trimming cost V 2 bases and J 1 base; bases outside gene matches: 3. This CDR3 is built from 14 residues. The table lists this clone with a count of one.

The TCR originated in a woman of 80 years or more with COVID-19, enrolled during active disease. The chain combines TRBV30 with TRBJ1-1, with 8 positions matching TRBD1. What was sequenced was peripheral blood. CDR3 sequence: CAWSPTGGNTEAFF. CDR3 DNA: TGTGCCTGGAGTCCTACAGGGGGGAACACTGAAGCTTTCTTT.